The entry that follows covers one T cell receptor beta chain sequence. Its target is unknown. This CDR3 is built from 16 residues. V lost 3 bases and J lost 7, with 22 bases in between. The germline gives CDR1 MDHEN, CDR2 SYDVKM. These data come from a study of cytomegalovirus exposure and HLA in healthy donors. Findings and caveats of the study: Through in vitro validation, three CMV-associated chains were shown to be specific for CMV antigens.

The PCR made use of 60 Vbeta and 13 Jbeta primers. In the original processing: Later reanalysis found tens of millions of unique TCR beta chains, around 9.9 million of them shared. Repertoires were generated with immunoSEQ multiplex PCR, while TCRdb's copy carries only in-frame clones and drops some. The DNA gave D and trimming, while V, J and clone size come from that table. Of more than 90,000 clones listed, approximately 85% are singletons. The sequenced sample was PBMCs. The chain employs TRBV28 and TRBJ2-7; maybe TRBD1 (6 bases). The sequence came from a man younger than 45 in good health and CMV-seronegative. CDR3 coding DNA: TGTGCCAGCAGTTTGGGCGCAGGGGCCTCCGGCCTGGAGCAGTACTTC. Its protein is CASSLGAGASGLEQYF.